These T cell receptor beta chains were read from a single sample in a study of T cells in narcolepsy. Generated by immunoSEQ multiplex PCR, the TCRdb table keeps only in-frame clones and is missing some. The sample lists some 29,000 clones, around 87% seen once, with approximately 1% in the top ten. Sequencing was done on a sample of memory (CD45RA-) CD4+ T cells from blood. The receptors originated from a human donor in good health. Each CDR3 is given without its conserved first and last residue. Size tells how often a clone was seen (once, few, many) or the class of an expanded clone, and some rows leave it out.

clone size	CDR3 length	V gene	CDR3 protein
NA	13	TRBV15	ATSRDQGVQETQY
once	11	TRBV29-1	SVEETAGGEQY
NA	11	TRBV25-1	ASGHRVTGELF
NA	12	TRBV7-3	ASSLGGMNTEAF
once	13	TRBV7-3	ASSPTISGTGELF
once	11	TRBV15	ATSPRSNQPQH
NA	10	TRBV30	AWSVSGLEQY
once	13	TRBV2	ASMWLAGPTDTQY
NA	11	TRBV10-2	ASSSTGAGGYT
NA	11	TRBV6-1	ASRRELGNEQF
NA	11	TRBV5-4	ASSLDVATGYT
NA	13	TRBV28	ASRATSGSTGELF
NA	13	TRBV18	ASSLGASGNQPQH
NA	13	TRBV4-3	ASSQEQRAPYEQY
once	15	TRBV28	ASSRPRSPVFNQPQH
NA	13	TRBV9	ASSALGTSNQPQH
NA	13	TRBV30	AWSVVLGSSSGYT
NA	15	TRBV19	ASSIYPSSSGANVLT
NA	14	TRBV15	ATSSREAVNTGELF